These 14 T cell receptor beta chains came from one sample sequenced in a study of T-cell memory formation after mild COVID-19. TCRdb re-derived calls from the 5' RACE reads in MiXCR, one entry per CDR3 protein. The sample lists under 200,000 distinct CDR3 sequences, approximately 12% seen once, with approximately 3.3% in the top ten. The sample comprised PBMCs or a T cell subset sorted from them (not recorded which). The receptors were sampled from a young man who had mild COVID-19 (a few samples of this study predate the infection). Cell type and time point are not known.

The V gene is TRBV6-5, the J gene TRBJ1-2; D remains unclear. The V and J ends lost 5 bases and 8 bases respectively, with 9 bases between them. This CDR3 has 11 amino acids. Germline CDR1 and CDR2: MNHEY and SVGAGI. In DNA form, the CDR3 reads TGTGCCAGCAGTACGGGTGGAGGCTACACCTTC. This encodes CASSTGGGYTF.

This clonotype has a single count. This sequence joins TRBV27 and TRBJ2-7; D ambiguous. The CDR3 has 14 amino acids. Trimming cost V 2 bases and J 3 bases, with 11 bases left between them. The germline V gene encodes CDR1 MNHEY and CDR2 SMNVEV (reference sequence). CDR3 region: CASSLHGRYYEQYF. Here the CDR3 DNA reads TGTGCCAGCAGTTTACACGGACGGTACTACGAGCAGTACTTC.

This clonotype was observed a handful of times. The rearrangement links TRBV4-1 to TRBJ2-5, with D perhaps TRBD2 (6 bases). CDR1 and CDR2 from the germline V gene are MGHRA and YSYEKL. This CDR3 is 13 amino acids long. V lost 2 bases and J lost 4, with 8 bases in between. The CDR3 is CASSQWRGETQYF. DNA for the CDR3: TGCGCCAGCAGCCAATGGAGGGGAGAGACCCAGTACTTC.

In its sample, this clonotype was seen a few times. V gene TRBV20-1 combines with J gene TRBJ2-2, with TRBD2 identical over 7 bases. Germline V gene sequence: CDR1 DFQATT, CDR2 SNEGSKA (reference sequence). The CDR3 is made up of 14 amino acids. The V and J ends lost 5 bases and 5 bases, in that order; junction bases with no gene match: 8. The CDR3 is CSAPSAGGTGELFF. The CDR3 nucleotides are TGCAGTGCTCCTAGCGCCGGGGGGACCGGGGAGCTGTTTTTT.

The table lists this clonotype with a few counts. The chain links TRBV7-9 to TRBJ1-2, with D possibly being TRBD1 (6 bases). CDR3 length: 16 amino acids. V lost 5 bases to trimming and J lost 0 bases, with 16 bases between them. Germline CDR1 is SEHNR and CDR2 is FQNEAQ (reference sequence). This CDR3 is CASSRLGTTSNYGYTF. CDR3 nucleotide sequence: TGTGCCAGCAGCCGTTTGGGGACAACCTCTAACTATGGCTACACCTTC.

The chain employs TRBV9 and TRBJ2-2; D gene unclear. V was cut by 0 bases and J by 5 bases, with 2 bases left in between. Germline CDR1 SGDLS, CDR2 YYNGEE. This CDR3 spans 12 amino acids. CDR3 sequence: CASSVDTGELFF. The CDR3 bases are TGTGCCAGCAGCGTAGATACCGGGGAGCTGTTTTTT. Using reference TRBV9 and TRBJ2-2 for the parts outside the CDR3, the full variable domain is DSGVTQTPKHLITATGQRVTLRCSPRSGDLSVYWYQQSLDQGLQFLIQYYNGEERAKGNILERFSAQQFPDLHSELNLSSLELGDSALYFCASSVDTGELFFGEGSRLTVL.

This clonotype was detected only once. The rearrangement links TRBV19 to TRBJ1-5; D possibly corresponds to TRBD1 (5 bases). The V end lost 6 bases, the J end lost 6 bases, and 15 bases lay between the germline ends. The length of the CDR3 is 14 residues. Germline V gives CDR1 LNHDA, CDR2 SQIVND (reference sequence). The CDR3 DNA sequence: TGTGCCAGTAGGCTAGGGGAATCGGGTCAGCCCCAGCATTTT. Translation gives CASRLGESGQPQHF.

The rearrangement uses TRBV5-1 and TRBJ1-2, with a weak D call TRBD1 (5 bases). Germline loops: CDR1 SGHRS, CDR2 YFSETQ. Trimming left V 4 bases short and J 1 base short, with 17 bases between. CDR3 size: 16 residues. The CDR3 DNA sequence: TGCGCCAGCAGCCTTAGTCCGACAGAAGATAACTATGGCTACACCTTC. This gives the protein CASSLSPTEDNYGYTF.

V gene TRBV3-1 combines with J gene TRBJ2-5; D is ambiguous. Germline V gene lookup returns CDR1 LGHDT and CDR2 YNNKEL (reference sequence). The CDR3 runs to 15 residues. Trimming stripped 1 base from V and 6 bases from J, with 15 bases between. The CDR3 sequence: CASSQVSGSWKTQYF. CDR3 DNA: TGTGCCAGCAGCCAAGTATCCGGGTCTTGGAAGACCCAGTACTTC.

This clonotype was counted between two and nine times. This chain links TRBV28 with TRBJ1-1; 7 nucleotides align to TRBD1. The CDR3 extends over 12 amino acids. Per the germline V gene, CDR1 is MDHEN and CDR2 is SYDVKM. The V and J ends lost 7 bases and 8 bases, in that order; junction bases with no gene match: 7. CDR3 nucleotide sequence: TGTGCCAGCATGGGGACAGCTTTAGAAGCTTTCTTT. This gives the protein CASMGTALEAFF. Using reference TRBV28 and TRBJ1-1 for the parts outside the CDR3, the full variable domain is DVKVTQSSRYLVKRTGEKVFLECVQDMDHENMFWYRQDPGLGLRLIYFSYDVKMKEKGDIPEGYSVSREKKERFSLILESASTNQTSMYLCASMGTALEAFFGQGTRLTVV.

The gene calls are TRBV9 and TRBJ2-3, with D possibly being TRBD1 (5 bases). Germline-derived CDR1 and CDR2 are SGDLS and YYNGEE. The germline V and J ends were trimmed by 0 bases and 4 bases, with 9 bases remaining between them. The CDR3 totals 14 residues. CDR3 sequence (DNA): TGTGCCAGCAGCGTAGAGGGGCGCGCAGATACGCAGTATTTT. Translating it yields CASSVEGRADTQYF.

In its sample, this clonotype was seen many times. The V and J genes are TRBV12-3 or TRBV12-4 and TRBJ2-2; tentative D call: TRBD1 (6 bases). The CDR3 totals 15 residues. V lost 1 base to trimming and J lost 7 bases, with 13 bases between them. CDR3 in amino acids: CASSLGRQGSGELFF. The CDR3 coding sequence is TGTGCCAGCAGTTTAGGGCGGCAGGGGAGCGGGGAGCTGTTTTTT.

The genes are TRBV6-1 and TRBJ1-2; D call uncertain. V was cut by 4 bases and J by 5 bases, with 5 bases left in between. The CDR3 has 11 amino acids. Germline CDR1 reads MNHNS; CDR2 reads SASEGT. CDR3 in DNA: TGTGCCAGCAGTGGAATGTATGGCTACACCTTC. Protein sequence: CASSGMYGYTF.

This clonotype occurred a few times. The rearrangement links TRBV6-2 or TRBV6-3 to TRBJ1-1; D gene uncertain. CDR1 MNHEY and CDR2 SVGEGT come from the germline V gene. The CDR3 runs 13 residues. Deletions cut 6 bases from V and 6 bases from J, with 14 bases between. CDR3 sequence (DNA): TGTGCCAGCAGGATCCGGCTCGGGGCTGAAGCTTTCTTT. Translated: CASRIRLGAEAFF.